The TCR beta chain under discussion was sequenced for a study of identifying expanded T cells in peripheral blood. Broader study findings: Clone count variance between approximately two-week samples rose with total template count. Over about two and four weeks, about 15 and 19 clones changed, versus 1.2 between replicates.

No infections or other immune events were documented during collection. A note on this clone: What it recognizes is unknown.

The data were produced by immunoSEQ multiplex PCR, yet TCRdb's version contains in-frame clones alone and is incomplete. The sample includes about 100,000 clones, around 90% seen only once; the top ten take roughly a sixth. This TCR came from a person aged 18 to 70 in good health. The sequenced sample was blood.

In DNA form, the CDR3 reads TGTGCCAGCAGCCAAGATCACGTGGAGCTCACAGATACGCAGTATTTT. Translated, it gives CASSQDHVELTDTQYF. V and J are TRBV4-2 and TRBJ2-3; D not certain. The CDR3 covers 16 residues. Deletions cut 0 bases from V and 2 bases from J, with 12 bases between. Looked up from germline, CDR1 is LGHNA and CDR2 is YNFKEQ.